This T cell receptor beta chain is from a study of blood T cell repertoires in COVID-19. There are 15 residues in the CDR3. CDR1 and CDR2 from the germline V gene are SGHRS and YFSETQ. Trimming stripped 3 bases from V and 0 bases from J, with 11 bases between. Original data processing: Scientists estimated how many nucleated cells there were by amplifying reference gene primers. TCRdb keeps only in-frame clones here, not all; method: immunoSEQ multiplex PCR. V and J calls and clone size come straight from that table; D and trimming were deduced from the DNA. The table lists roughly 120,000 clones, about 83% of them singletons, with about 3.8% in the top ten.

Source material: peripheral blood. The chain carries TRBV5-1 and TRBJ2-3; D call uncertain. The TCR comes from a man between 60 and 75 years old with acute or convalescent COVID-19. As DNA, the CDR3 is TGCGCCAGCAGCTCAGGCATCTCTAGCACAGATACGCAGTATTTT. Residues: CASSSGISSTDTQYF. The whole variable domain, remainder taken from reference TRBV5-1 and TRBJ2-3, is KAGVTQTPRYLIKTRGQQVTLSCSPISGHRSVSWYQQTPGQGLQFLFEYFSETQRNKGNFPGRFSGRQFSNSRSEMNVSTLELGDSALYLCASSSGISSTDTQYFGPGTRLTVL.